This is a list of T cell receptor beta chains from one sample in a study of T cell responses to AZD1222 COVID-19 vaccine. TCRdb's copy holds only in-frame clones and misses some; the assay was immunoSEQ multiplex PCR. The table has 200,000 to 250,000 clones, around 94% seen once. Sequencing used peripheral blood, obtained 28 days after the second dose of the MenACWY control vaccine. These receptors all come from an adult who received the MenACWY meningococcal vaccine as a control. Both conserved end residues are part of each CDR3. D genes are given only for firm matches. Clone size is stated in some rows and not others, as once, few, many or a class when expanded.

j_call	clone_size	v_call	d_call	cdr3_aa	cdr3_nt
TRBJ2-3	once	TRBV7-9	TRBD2	CASSRAVASGRGTDTQYF	TGTGCCAGCAGCCGTGCAGTGGCTAGCGGGAGGGGGACAGATACGCAGTATTTT
TRBJ1-2	-	TRBV27	TRBD1	CASSIGQGLGGYTF	TGTGCCAGCAGTATCGGACAGGGATTGGGAGGCTACACCTTC
TRBJ2-2	-	TRBV10-3	TRBD1	CAITHGQVRNTGELFF	TGTGCCATCACCCACGGACAGGTTCGGAACACCGGGGAGCTGTTTTTT
TRBJ1-5	-	TRBV27	-	CASSTRDSNQPQHF	TGTGCCAGCAGTACACGGGACAGCAATCAGCCCCAGCATTTT
TRBJ2-7	once	TRBV5-1	TRBD2	CASSAREGSYEQYF	TGCGCCAGCAGTGCCCGGGAGGGGTCCTACGAGCAGTACTTC
TRBJ2-3	-	TRBV5-6	TRBD2	CASSLGATYAGDTDTQYF	TGTGCCAGCAGCTTGGGTGCCACTTATGCGGGGGACACAGATACGCAGTATTTT
TRBJ2-2	once	TRBV15	-	CATSREGGPNTGELFF	TGTGCCACCAGCAGAGAGGGGGGCCCCAACACCGGGGAGCTGTTTTTT
TRBJ1-1	-	TRBV5-6	TRBD1	CASSPVSGQVATEAFF	TGTGCCAGCAGCCCCGTCTCGGGACAGGTGGCCACTGAAGCTTTCTTT
TRBJ1-3	-	TRBV28	-	CASRRGSSGNTIYF	TGTGCCAGCAGGAGGGGGAGCTCTGGAAACACCATATATTTT
TRBJ2-3	-	TRBV5-1	TRBD2	CASSTPGDSGGGTDTQYF	TGCGCCAGCAGCACCCCGGGAGATAGCGGGGGGGGCACAGATACGCAGTATTTT
TRBJ2-3	-	TRBV10-3	-	CATGQLTDTQYF	TGTGCCACCGGACAACTCACAGATACGCAGTATTTT
TRBJ2-1	-	TRBV5-3	-	CARSLGTPHNEQFF	TGTGCCAGAAGCTTAGGGACCCCCCACAATGAGCAGTTCTTC
TRBJ1-1	-	TRBV18	-	CASSPPMSGASDTEAFF	TGTGCCAGCTCACCACCGATGTCAGGGGCCTCGGACACTGAAGCTTTCTTT
TRBJ2-7	once	TRBV6-5	-	CASSRGANSYEQYF	TGTGCCAGCAGCCGGGGCGCGAACTCCTACGAGCAGTACTTC
TRBJ2-7	-	TRBV13	-	CASSYEGGARQEQYF	TGTGCCAGCAGCTACGAGGGGGGGGCAAGGCAAGAGCAGTACTTC
TRBJ2-7	-	TRBV7-8	-	CASSLVGRAYEQYF	TGTGCCAGCAGCTTAGTGGGCCGTGCCTACGAGCAGTACTTC
TRBJ1-4	-	TRBV7-2	-	CASSPRTAFNEKLFF	TGTGCCAGCAGCCCTCGGACAGCGTTCAATGAAAAACTGTTTTTT
TRBJ2-1	-	TRBV10-3	TRBD1	CATGTGTGGNEQFF	TGTGCCACCGGTACCGGGACAGGGGGCAATGAGCAGTTCTTC
TRBJ1-1	-	TRBV29-1	-	CSVWRNGIGGAFF	TGCAGCGTTTGGAGAAATGGGATTGGGGGAGCTTTCTTT
TRBJ1-1	once	TRBV5-8	TRBD1	CASSLADRAVSEAFF	TGTGCCAGCAGCTTGGCCGACAGGGCGGTAAGTGAAGCTTTCTTT
TRBJ1-2	-	TRBV6-5	TRBD1	CASRMGQGFYGYTF	TGTGCCAGCAGGATGGGACAGGGGTTCTATGGCTACACCTTC
TRBJ1-6	-	TRBV5-1	TRBD1	CASSLYGQGSYNSPLHF	TGCGCCAGCAGCTTGTACGGACAGGGGTCCTATAATTCACCCCTCCACTTT
TRBJ1-3	few	TRBV3-1/TRBV3-2	-	CASSPGTSGNTIYF	TGTGCCAGCAGCCCGGGGACCTCTGGAAACACCATATATTTT
TRBJ1-3	-	TRBV18	-	CASSPPGLLPSGNTIYF	TGTGCCAGCTCACCACCTGGACTCCTTCCCTCTGGAAACACCATATATTTT
TRBJ2-7	-	TRBV25-1	-	CASSELWRYEQYF	TGTGCCAGCAGTGAATTGTGGCGATACGAGCAGTACTTC
TRBJ2-2	-	TRBV7-3	-	CASSLKGDEREITGELFF	TGTGCCAGCAGCTTAAAAGGGGATGAGAGGGAGATCACCGGGGAGCTGTTTTTT
TRBJ1-5	once	TRBV13	-	CASSLRDDSNQPQHF	TGTGCCAGCAGCTTAAGGGACGATAGCAATCAGCCCCAGCATTTT
TRBJ1-2	-	TRBV5-1	-	CASSLVGSYGYTF	TGCGCCAGCAGCTTGGTGGGGTCCTATGGCTACACCTTC
TRBJ2-7	-	TRBV12-2	-	CASRPLSPSYEQYF	TGTGCAAGTCGCCCTCTCAGCCCATCCTACGAGCAGTACTTC
TRBJ1-5	-	TRBV19	-	CASSSGNQPQHF	TGTGCCAGTAGTTCAGGGAATCAGCCCCAGCATTTT
TRBJ2-1	-	TRBV5-1	-	CASSLITGNEQFF	TGCGCCAGCAGCCTAATAACTGGCAATGAGCAGTTCTTC
TRBJ1-3	-	TRBV30	-	CAWSVLGTIYF	TGTGCCTGGAGTGTTCTTGGGACCATATATTTT
TRBJ2-1	-	TRBV29-1	TRBD2	CSVGRGDRTEQFF	TGCAGCGTTGGACGGGGGGATCGGACTGAGCAGTTCTTC
TRBJ1-1	-	TRBV6-5	-	CASRGGRTEAFF	TGTGCCAGCAGGGGGGGTCGCACTGAAGCTTTCTTT
TRBJ2-5	-	TRBV13	TRBD1	CASSPRDRGLGETQYF	TGTGCCAGCAGCCCACGGGACAGGGGGCTAGGAGAGACCCAGTACTTC
TRBJ1-4	-	TRBV19	TRBD1	CASGTALNEKLFF	TGTGCCAGTGGGACAGCACTTAATGAAAAACTGTTTTTT
TRBJ2-1	-	TRBV11-3	TRBD2	CASSSAGRSSYNEQFF	TGTGCCAGCAGCTCCGCCGGGAGGAGCTCCTACAATGAGCAGTTCTTC
TRBJ1-6	-	TRBV5-6	TRBD1	CASSFDRDSPLHF	TGTGCCAGCAGCTTCGACAGGGATTCACCCCTCCACTTT
TRBJ1-3	-	TRBV9	TRBD1	CASSVTGGSSGNTIYF	TGTGCCAGCAGCGTAACAGGGGGCAGCTCTGGAAACACCATATATTTT
TRBJ2-7	-	TRBV7-8	-	CASSLGRLSYEQYF	TGTGCCAGCAGCTTAGGAAGGCTTTCCTACGAGCAGTACTTC
TRBJ1-2	-	TRBV3-1/TRBV3-2	-	CASSQDIINGYTF	TGTGCCAGCAGCCAAGACATTATCAATGGCTACACCTTC
TRBJ1-1	-	TRBV7-2	-	CASSLAQGTEAFF	TGTGCCAGCAGCTTAGCGCAGGGAACTGAAGCTTTCTTT
TRBJ2-6	-	TRBV6-1	-	CASSEALGSPNSGANVLTF	TGTGCCAGCAGTGAAGCGCTGGGGAGTCCGAACTCTGGGGCCAACGTCCTGACTTTC
TRBJ2-1	-	TRBV6-4	TRBD2	CASSRVSGISYNEQFF	TGTGCCAGCAGTCGGGTTAGCGGGATCTCCTACAATGAGCAGTTCTTC
TRBJ2-3	-	TRBV9	-	CASSVAARLTDTQYF	TGTGCCAGCAGCGTAGCTGCCAGACTCACAGATACGCAGTATTTT
TRBJ2-5	-	TRBV2	-	CASSDWARETQYF	TGTGCCAGCAGTGACTGGGCTCGAGAGACCCAGTACTTC
TRBJ2-7	-	TRBV4-2	TRBD2	CASSQAVPASGTTYEQYF	TGTGCCAGCAGCCAAGCGGTCCCTGCTAGCGGGACCACCTACGAGCAGTACTTC
TRBJ2-7	-	TRBV6-6	-	CASSYGGTSYEQYF	TGTGCCAGCAGTTATGGTGGGACAAGCTACGAGCAGTACTTC
TRBJ1-2	once	TRBV27	-	CASSPNLQGSGYTF	TGTGCCAGCAGTCCAAATCTACAGGGAAGTGGCTACACCTTC
TRBJ1-6	-	TRBV11-2	TRBD1	CASSFTDRGNSPLHF	TGTGCCAGCAGCTTCACAGACAGGGGAAATTCACCCCTCCACTTT
TRBJ1-5	-	TRBV19	TRBD1	CASTQTGDSNQPQHF	TGTGCCAGTACCCAAACAGGGGATAGCAATCAGCCCCAGCATTTT
TRBJ2-7	-	TRBV7-9	-	CASSLGPGGEKYF	TGTGCCAGCAGCTTAGGGCCGGGTGGAGAGAAGTACTTC
TRBJ2-3	-	TRBV18	-	CASSPFIPTSTDTQYF	TGTGCCAGCTCACCATTCATACCCACTAGCACAGATACGCAGTATTTT